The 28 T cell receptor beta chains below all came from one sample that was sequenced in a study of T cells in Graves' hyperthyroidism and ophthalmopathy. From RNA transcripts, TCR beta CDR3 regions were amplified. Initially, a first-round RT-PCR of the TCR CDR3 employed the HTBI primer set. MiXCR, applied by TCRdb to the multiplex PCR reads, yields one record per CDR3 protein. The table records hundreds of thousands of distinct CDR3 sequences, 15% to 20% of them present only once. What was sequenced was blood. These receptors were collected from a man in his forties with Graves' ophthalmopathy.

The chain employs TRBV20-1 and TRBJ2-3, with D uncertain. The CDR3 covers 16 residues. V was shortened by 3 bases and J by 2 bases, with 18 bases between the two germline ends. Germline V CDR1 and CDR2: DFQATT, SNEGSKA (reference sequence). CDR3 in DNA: TGCAGTGCTAGCCGCCTTGGCACGGGCTTCACAGATACGCAGTATTTT. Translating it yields CSASRLGTGFTDTQYF.

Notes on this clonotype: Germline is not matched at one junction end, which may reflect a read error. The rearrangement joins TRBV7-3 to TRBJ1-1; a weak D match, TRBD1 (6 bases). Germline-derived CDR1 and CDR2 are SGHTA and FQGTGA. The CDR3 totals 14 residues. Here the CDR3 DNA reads TGTACCAGCACCCCCGATGGGGGCTACACTGAAGCTTTCTTT. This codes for CTSTPDGGYTEAFF.

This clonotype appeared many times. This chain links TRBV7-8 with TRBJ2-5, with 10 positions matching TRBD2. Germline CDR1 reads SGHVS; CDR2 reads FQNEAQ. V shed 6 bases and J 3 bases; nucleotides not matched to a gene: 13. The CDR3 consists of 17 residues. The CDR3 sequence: CASRGGRAGGPKETQYF. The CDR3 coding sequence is TGTGCCAGCAGGGGAGGGCGAGCGGGAGGGCCTAAAGAGACCCAGTACTTC. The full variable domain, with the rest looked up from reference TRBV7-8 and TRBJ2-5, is GAGVSQSPRYKVAKRGQDVALRCDPISGHVSLFWYQQALGQGPEFLTYFQNEAQLDKSGLPSDRFFAERPEGSVSTLKIQRTQQEDSAVYLCASRGGRAGGPKETQYFGPGTRLLVL.

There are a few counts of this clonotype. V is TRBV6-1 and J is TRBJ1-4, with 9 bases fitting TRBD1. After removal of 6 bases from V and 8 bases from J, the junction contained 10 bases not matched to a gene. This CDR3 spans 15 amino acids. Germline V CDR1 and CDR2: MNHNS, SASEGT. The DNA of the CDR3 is TGTGCCAGCAGATCTCACAGGGGGCTCGAGGAAAAACTGTTTTTT. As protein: CASRSHRGLEEKLFF.

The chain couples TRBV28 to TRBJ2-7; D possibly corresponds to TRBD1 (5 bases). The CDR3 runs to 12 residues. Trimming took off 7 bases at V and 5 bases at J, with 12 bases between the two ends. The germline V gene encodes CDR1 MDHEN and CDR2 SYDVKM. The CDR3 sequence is CASTNRLHEQYF. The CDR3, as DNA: TGTGCCAGCACAAACAGGTTGCACGAGCAGTACTTC.

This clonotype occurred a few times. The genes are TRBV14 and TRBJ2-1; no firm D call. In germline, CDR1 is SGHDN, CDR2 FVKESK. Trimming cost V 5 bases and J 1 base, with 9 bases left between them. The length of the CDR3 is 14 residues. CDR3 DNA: TGTGCCAGCAGCGGCCCGCGGTCCTACAATGAGCAGTTCTTC. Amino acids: CASSGPRSYNEQFF.

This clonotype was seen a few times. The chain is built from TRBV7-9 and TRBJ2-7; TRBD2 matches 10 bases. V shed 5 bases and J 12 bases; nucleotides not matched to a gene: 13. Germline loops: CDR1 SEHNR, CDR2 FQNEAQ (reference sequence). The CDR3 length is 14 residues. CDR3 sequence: CASSPAPSGSVAYF. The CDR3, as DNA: TGTGCCAGCAGCCCTGCCCCTAGCGGGAGTGTAGCGTACTTC.

The CDR3 loop is CASSPPTGQETQYF. The CDR3 DNA sequence: TGTGCCAGCTCACCACCGACAGGGCAAGAGACCCAGTACTTC. The chain carries TRBV18 and TRBJ2-5; TRBD1 matches at 7 bases. With 0 bases clipped from V and 2 bases from J, the junction kept 0 bases outside the gene matches. The CDR3 is 14 residues long. CDR1 and CDR2 from the germline V gene are KGHSH and LQKENI.

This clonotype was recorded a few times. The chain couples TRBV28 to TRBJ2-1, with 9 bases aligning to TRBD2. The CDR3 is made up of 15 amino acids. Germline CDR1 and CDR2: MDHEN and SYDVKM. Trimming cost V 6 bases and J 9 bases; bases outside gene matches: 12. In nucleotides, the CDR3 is TGTGCCAGCAGCCACCGCCCTCTACTAGCGGGTGAGCAGTTCTTC. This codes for CASSHRPLLAGEQFF.

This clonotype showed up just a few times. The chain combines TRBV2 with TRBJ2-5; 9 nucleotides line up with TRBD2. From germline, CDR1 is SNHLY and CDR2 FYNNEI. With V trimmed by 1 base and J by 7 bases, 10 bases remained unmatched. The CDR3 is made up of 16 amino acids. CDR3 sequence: CASSEEGGGALGTQYF. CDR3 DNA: TGTGCCAGCAGTGAAGAGGGCGGGGGGGCCTTGGGGACCCAGTACTTC.

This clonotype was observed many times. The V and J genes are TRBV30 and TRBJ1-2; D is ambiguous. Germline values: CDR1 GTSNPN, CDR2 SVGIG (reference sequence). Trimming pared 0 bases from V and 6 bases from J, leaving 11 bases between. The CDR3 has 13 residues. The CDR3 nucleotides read TGTGCCTGGAGTGTACGGTCCAGTAATGGCTACACCTTC. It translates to CAWSVRSSNGYTF.

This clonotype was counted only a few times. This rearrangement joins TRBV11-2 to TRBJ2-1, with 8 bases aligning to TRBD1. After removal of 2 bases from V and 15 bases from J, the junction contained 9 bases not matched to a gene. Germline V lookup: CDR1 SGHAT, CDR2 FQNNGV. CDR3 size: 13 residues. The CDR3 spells CASSLSVRTGRFF. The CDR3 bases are TGTGCCAGCAGCTTATCCGTCCGGACAGGGAGGTTCTTC.

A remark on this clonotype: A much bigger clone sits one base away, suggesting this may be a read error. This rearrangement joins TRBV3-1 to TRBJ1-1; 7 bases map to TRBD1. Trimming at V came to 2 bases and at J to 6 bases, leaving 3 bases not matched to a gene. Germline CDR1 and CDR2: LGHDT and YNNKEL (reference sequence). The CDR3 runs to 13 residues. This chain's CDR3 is CASSQYRGAEAFF. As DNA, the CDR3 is TGTGCCAGCAGCCAATACAGGGGCGCTGAAGCTTTCTTT.

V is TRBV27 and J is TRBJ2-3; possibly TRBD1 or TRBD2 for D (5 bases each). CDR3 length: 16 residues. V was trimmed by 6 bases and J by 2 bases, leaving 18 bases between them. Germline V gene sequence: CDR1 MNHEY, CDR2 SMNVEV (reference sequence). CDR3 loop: CASSSGTSLITDTQYF. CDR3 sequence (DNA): TGTGCCAGCAGCTCCGGGACCTCATTGATCACAGATACGCAGTATTTT.

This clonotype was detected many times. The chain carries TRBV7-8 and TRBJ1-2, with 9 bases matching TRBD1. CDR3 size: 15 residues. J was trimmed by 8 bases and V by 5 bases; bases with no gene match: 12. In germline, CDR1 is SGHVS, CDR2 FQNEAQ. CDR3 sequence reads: CASSQGGTGFGGYTF. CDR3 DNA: TGTGCCAGCAGCCAGGGTGGGACAGGGTTCGGCGGCTACACCTTC.

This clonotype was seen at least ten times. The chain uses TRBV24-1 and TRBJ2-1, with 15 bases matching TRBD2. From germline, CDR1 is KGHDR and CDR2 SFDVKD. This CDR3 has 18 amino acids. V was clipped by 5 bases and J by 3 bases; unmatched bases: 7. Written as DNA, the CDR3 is TGTGCCACCAGTGCTACAGGGACTAGCGGGAGGATCTACAATGAGCAGTTCTTC. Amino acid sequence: CATSATGTSGRIYNEQFF.

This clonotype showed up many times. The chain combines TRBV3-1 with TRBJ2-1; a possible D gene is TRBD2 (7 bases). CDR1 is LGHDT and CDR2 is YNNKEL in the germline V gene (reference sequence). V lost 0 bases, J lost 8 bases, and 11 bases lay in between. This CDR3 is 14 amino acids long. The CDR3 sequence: CASSQDGEGDEQFF. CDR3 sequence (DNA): TGTGCCAGCAGCCAAGACGGGGAGGGGGATGAGCAGTTCTTC.

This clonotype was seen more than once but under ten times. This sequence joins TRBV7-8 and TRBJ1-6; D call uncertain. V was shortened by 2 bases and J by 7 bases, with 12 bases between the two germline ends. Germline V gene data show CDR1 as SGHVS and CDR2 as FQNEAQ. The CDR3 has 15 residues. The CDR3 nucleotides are TGTGCCAGCAGCTTATCCCCAGCGCGAAATTCACCCCTCCACTTT. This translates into CASSLSPARNSPLHF.

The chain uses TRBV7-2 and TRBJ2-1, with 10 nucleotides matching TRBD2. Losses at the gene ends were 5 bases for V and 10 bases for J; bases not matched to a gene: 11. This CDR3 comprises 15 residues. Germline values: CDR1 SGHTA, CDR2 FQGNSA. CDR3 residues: CASSPGLARGVEQFF. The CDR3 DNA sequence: TGTGCCAGCAGCCCGGGACTAGCGAGGGGAGTGGAGCAGTTCTTC. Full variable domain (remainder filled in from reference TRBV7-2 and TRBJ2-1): GAGVSQSPSNKVTEKGKDVELRCDPISGHTALYWYRQSLGQGLEFLIYFQGNSAPDKSGLPSDRFSAERTGGSVSTLTIQRTQQEDSAVYLCASSPGLARGVEQFFGPGTRLTVL.

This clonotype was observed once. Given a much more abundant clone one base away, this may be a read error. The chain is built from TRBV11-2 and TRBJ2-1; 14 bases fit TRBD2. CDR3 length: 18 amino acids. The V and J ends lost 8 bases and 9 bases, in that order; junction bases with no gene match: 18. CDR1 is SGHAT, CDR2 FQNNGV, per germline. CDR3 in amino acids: CASGYPPTETSGRGEQFF. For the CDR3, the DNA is TGTGCCAGCGGATACCCCCCTACCGAGACTAGCGGGAGGGGTGAGCAGTTCTTC.

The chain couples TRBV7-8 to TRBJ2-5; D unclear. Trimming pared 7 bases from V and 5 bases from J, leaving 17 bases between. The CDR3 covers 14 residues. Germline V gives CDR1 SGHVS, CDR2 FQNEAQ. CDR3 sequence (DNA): TGTGCCAGCACACTGCCTGACACGTTCGAGACCCAGTACTTC. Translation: CASTLPDTFETQYF.

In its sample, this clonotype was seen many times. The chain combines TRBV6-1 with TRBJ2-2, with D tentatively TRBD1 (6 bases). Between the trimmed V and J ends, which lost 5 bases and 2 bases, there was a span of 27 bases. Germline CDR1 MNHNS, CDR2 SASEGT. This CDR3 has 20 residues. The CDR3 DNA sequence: TGTGCCAGCAGTTGGATGAAGGTTGGCAGGGGCCATCCTAACACCGGGGAGCTGTTTTTT. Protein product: CASSWMKVGRGHPNTGELFF.

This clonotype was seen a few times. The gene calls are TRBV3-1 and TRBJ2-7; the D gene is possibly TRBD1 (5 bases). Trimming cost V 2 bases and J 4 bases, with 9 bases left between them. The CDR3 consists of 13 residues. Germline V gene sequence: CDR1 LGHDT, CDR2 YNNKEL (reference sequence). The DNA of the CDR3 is TGTGCCAGCAGCCAAATGGGGCCGTACGAGCAGTACTTC. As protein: CASSQMGPYEQYF.

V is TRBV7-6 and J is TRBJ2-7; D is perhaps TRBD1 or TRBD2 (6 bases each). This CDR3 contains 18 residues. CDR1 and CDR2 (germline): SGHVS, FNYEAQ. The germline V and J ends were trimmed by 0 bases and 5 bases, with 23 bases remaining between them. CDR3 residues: CASSLAGASGANFNEQYF. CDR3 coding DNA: TGTGCCAGCAGCTTAGCTGGCGCATCGGGGGCCAACTTTAACGAGCAGTACTTC.

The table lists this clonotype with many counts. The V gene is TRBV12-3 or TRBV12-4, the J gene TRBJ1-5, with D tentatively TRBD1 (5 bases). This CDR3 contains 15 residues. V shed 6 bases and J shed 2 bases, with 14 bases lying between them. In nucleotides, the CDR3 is TGTGCCAGCAGGGCCCAGGGAGGCGGCAATCAGCCCCAGCATTTT. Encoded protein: CASRAQGGGNQPQHF.

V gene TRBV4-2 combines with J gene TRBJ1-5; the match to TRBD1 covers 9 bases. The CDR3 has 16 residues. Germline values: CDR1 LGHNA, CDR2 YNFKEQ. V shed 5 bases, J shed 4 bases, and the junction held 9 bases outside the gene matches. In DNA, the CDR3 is TGTGCCAGCAGCACGTACGACAGGGGGGTAAATCAGCCCCAGCATTTT. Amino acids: CASSTYDRGVNQPQHF.

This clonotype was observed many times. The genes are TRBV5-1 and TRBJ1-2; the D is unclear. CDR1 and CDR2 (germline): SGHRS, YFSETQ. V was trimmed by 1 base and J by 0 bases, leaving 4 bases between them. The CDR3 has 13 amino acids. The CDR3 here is CASSLSANYGYTF. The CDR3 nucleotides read TGCGCCAGCAGCTTGTCGGCTAACTATGGCTACACCTTC.

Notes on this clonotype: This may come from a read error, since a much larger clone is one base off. CDR3 DNA: TGTGCCAGCAGAACCCAGGGCTACGAGCAGTACTTC. This codes for CASRTQGYEQYF. The V call is TRBV13, the J call TRBJ2-7; D is perhaps TRBD1 (5 bases). Germline lookup yields CDR1 PRHDT and CDR2 FYEKMQ (reference sequence). The CDR3 consists of 12 residues. Trimming took off 6 bases at V and 3 bases at J, with 9 bases between the two ends. Looking up the rest from reference TRBV13 and TRBJ2-7 gives the full variable domain: AAGVIQSPRHLIKEKRETATLKCYPIPRHDTVYWYQQGPGQDPQFLISFYEKMQSDKGSIPDRFSAQQFSDYHSELNMSSLELGDSALYFCASRTQGYEQYFGPGTRLTVT.